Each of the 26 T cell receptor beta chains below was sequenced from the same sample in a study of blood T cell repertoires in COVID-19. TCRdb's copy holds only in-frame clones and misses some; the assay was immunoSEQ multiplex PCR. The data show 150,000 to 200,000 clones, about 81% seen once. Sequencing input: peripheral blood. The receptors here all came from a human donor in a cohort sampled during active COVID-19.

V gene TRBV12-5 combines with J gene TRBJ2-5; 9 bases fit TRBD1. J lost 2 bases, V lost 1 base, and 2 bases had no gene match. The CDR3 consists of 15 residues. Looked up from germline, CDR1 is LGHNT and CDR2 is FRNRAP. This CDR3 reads CASGLGDREQETQYF. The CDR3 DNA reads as TGTGCTAGTGGTTTGGGGGACAGGGAACAAGAGACCCAGTACTTC.

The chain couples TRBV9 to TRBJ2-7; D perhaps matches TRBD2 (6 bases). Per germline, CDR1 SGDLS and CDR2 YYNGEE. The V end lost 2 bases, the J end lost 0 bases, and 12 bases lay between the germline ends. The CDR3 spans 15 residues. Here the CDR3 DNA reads TGTGCCAGCAGCGTCGGACTACCGAGCTCCTACGAGCAGTACTTC. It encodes CASSVGLPSSYEQYF.

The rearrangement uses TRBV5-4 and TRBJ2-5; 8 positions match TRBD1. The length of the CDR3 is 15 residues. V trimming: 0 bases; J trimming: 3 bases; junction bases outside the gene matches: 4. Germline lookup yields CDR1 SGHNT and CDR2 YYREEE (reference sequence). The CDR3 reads CASSLALDREETQYF. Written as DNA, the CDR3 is TGTGCCAGCAGCTTGGCCTTGGACAGGGAAGAGACCCAGTACTTC.

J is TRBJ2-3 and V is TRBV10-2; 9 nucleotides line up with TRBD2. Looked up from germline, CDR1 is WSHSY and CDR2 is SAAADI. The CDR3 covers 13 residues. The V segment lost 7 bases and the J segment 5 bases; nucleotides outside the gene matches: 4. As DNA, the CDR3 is TGCGCCAGCACCGGGCGGGGGGGAGATACGCAGTATTTT. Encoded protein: CASTGRGGDTQYF.

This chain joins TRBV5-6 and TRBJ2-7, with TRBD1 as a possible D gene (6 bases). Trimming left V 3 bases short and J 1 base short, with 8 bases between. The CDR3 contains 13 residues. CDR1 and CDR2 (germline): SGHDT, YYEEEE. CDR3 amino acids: CASSYQGSYEQYF. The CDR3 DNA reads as TGTGCCAGCAGCTACCAGGGGTCCTACGAGCAGTACTTC. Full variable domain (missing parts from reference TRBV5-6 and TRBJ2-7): DAGVTQSPTHLIKTRGQQVTLRCSPKSGHDTVSWYQQALGQGPQFIFQYYEEEERQRGNFPDRFSGHQFPNYSSELNVNALLLGDSALYLCASSYQGSYEQYFGPGTRLTVT.

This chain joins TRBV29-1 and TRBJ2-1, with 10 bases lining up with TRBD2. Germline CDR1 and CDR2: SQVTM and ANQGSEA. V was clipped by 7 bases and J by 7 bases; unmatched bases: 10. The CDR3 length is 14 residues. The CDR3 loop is CSGGVGTSENEQFF. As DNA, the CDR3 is TGCAGCGGGGGGGTAGGGACTAGCGAAAATGAGCAGTTCTTC.

Here the CDR3 DNA reads TGTGCCAGCAGCCCGTCCCGGGACAGCTATGGCTACACCTTC. Protein: CASSPSRDSYGYTF. The rearrangement joins TRBV5-5 to TRBJ1-2; 7 bases are shared with TRBD1. The V gene's germline CDR1 is SGHKS and CDR2 YYEKEE (reference sequence). V lost 4 bases to trimming and J lost 4 bases; unmatched junction nucleotides: 7. This CDR3 has 14 residues.

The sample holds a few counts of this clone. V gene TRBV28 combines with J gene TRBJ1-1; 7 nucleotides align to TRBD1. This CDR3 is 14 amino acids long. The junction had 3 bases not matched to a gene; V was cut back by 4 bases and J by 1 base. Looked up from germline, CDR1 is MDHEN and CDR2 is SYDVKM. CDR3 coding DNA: TGTGCCAGCAGTTCCCAGGGGGGGAACACTGAAGCTTTCTTT. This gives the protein CASSSQGGNTEAFF.

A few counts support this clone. In DNA, the CDR3 is TGTGCCAGCAGCTTAAATCCAGGGTACTCCTACGAGCAGTACTTC. Its translation: CASSLNPGYSYEQYF. The chain is built from TRBV7-6 and TRBJ2-7; the D gene is possibly TRBD1 (5 bases). The CDR3 extends over 15 amino acids. V was pared by 2 bases and J by 0 bases, with 11 bases between. Per germline, CDR1 SGHVS and CDR2 FNYEAQ.

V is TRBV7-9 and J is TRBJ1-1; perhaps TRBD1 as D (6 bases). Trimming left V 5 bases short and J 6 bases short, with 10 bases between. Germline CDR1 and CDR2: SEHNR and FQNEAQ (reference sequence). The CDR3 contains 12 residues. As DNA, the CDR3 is TGTGCCAGCAGCCCGGGGGGCGCTGAAGCTTTCTTT. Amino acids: CASSPGGAEAFF.

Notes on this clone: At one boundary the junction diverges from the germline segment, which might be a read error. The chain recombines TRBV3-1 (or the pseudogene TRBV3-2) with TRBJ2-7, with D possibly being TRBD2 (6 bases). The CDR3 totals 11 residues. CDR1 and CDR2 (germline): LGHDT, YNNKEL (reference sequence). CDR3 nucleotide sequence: TGTGCCAGCAGCCAAGGCAACGCGGGGCACTTC. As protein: CASSQGNAGHF.

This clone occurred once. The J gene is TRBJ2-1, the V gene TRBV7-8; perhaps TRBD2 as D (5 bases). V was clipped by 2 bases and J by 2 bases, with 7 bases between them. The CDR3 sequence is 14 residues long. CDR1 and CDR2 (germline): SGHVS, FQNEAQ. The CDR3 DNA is TGTGCCAGCAGCTTACAGACTACCTACAATGAGCAGTTCTTC. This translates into CASSLQTTYNEQFF.

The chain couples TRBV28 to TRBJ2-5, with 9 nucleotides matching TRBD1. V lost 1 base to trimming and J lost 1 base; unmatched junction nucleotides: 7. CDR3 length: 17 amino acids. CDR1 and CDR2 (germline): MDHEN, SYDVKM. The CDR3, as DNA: TGTGCCAGCAGTTTATTCCGGGACAGGGCACCCCAAGAGACCCAGTACTTC. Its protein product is CASSLFRDRAPQETQYF.

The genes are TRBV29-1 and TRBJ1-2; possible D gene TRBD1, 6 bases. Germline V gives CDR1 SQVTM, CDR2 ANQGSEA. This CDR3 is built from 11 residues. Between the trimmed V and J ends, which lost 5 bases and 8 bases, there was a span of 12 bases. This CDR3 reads CSVYHRDGYTF. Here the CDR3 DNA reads TGCAGCGTTTACCACAGGGACGGCTACACCTTC.

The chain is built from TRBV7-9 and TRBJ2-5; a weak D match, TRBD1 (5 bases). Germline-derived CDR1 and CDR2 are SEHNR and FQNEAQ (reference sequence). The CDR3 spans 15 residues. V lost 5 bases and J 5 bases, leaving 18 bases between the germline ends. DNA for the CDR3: TGTGCCAGCAGCCCAACCAGGGCCGAGGATGAGACCCAGTACTTC. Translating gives CASSPTRAEDETQYF.

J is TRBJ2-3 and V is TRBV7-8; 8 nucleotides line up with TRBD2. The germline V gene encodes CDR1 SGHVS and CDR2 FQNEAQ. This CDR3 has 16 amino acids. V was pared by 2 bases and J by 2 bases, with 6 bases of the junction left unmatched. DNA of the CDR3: TGTGCCAGCAGCTTATCGGTAGCGGGAATCACAGATACGCAGTATTTT. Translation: CASSLSVAGITDTQYF. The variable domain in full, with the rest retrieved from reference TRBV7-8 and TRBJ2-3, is GAGVSQSPRYKVAKRGQDVALRCDPISGHVSLFWYQQALGQGPEFLTYFQNEAQLDKSGLPSDRFFAERPEGSVSTLKIQRTQQEDSAVYLCASSLSVAGITDTQYFGPGTRLTVL.

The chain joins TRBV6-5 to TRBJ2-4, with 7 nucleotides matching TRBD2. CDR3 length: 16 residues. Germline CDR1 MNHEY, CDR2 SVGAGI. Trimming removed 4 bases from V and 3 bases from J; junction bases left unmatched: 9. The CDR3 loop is CASSSQGLRVKNIQYF. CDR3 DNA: TGTGCCAGCAGTTCTCAGGGACTAAGGGTCAAAAACATTCAGTACTTC.

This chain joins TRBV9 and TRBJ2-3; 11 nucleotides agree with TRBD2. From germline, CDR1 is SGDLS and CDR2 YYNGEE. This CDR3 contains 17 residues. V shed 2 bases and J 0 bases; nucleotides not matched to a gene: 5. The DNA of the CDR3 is TGTGCCAGCAGCGTTAGCGGGGGGGATACTAGCACAGATACGCAGTATTTT. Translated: CASSVSGGDTSTDTQYF.

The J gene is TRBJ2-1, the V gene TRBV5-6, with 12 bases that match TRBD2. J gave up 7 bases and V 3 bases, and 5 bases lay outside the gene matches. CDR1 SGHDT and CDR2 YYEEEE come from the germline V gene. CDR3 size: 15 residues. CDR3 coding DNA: TGTGCCAGCAGCTGGGGACTAGCGGGTGTGAATGAGCAGTTCTTC. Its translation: CASSWGLAGVNEQFF.

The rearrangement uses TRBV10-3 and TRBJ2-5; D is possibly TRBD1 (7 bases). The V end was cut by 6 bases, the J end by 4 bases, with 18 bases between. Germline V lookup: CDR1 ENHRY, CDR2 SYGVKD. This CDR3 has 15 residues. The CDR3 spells CAIRTDREAAETQYF. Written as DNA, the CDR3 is TGTGCCATCAGAACCGACAGGGAGGCGGCAGAGACCCAGTACTTC.

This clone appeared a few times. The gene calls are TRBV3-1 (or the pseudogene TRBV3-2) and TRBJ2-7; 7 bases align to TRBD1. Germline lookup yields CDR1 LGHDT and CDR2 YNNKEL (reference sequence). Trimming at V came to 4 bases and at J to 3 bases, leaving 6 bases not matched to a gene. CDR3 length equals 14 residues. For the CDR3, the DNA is TGTGCCAGCAGCCCCTCGAGGGGGCTCTACGAGCAGTACTTC. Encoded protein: CASSPSRGLYEQYF.

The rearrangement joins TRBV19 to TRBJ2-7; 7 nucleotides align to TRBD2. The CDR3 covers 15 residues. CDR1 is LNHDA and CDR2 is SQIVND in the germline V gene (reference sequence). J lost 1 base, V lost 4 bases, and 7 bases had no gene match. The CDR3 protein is CASSRGGRKSYEQYF. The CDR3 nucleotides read TGTGCCAGTAGTAGGGGAGGGAGAAAATCCTACGAGCAGTACTTC.

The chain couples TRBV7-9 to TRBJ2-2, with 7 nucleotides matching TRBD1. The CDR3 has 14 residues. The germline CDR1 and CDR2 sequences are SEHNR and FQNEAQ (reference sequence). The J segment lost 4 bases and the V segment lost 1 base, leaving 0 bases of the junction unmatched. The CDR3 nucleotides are TGTGCCAGCAGCTTAGAGGGGGCCACCGGGGAGCTGTTTTTT. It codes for CASSLEGATGELFF.

Written as DNA, the CDR3 is TGTGCCAGCAGCTCAATAGGACTAGCGGGTTACAATGAGCAGTTCTTC. Amino acid sequence: CASSSIGLAGYNEQFF. V is TRBV7-8 and J is TRBJ2-1; 11 bases align to TRBD2. Losses at the gene ends were 4 bases for V and 4 bases for J; bases not matched to a gene: 6. The V gene's germline CDR1 is SGHVS and CDR2 FQNEAQ. The CDR3 loop spans 16 amino acids.

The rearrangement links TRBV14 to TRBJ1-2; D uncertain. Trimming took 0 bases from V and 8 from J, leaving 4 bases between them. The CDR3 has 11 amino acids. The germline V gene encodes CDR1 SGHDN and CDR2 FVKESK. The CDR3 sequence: CASSQDLGYTF. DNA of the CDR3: TGTGCCAGCAGCCAAGATCTCGGCTACACCTTC.

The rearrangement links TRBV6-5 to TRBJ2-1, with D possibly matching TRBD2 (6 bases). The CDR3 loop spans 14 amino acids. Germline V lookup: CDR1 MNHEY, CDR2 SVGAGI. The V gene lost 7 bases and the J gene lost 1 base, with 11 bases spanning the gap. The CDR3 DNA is TGTGCCAGCATTGGGGGGATTTCCTACAATGAGCAGTTCTTC. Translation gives CASIGGISYNEQFF.